This T cell receptor beta chain was captured in a study of control samples from healthy donors and cancer patients. The CDR3 is made up of 18 amino acids. CDR1 is LGHDT and CDR2 is YNNKEL in the germline V gene (reference sequence). The V and J ends lost 1 base and 4 bases respectively, with 21 bases between them. Assay used: immunoSEQ multiplex PCR; TCRdb lists only in-frame clones, some missing. The repertoire has about 140,000 clones, over 85% of them found once; the top ten carry 11%. The rearrangement links TRBV3-1 (or the pseudogene TRBV3-2) to TRBJ2-3; TRBD2 might be the D (6 bases). The sample comprised blood. The TCR comes from a man aged 30 to 39 in good health. CDR3 region: CASSQGRAPGEVSDTQYF. The CDR3 coding sequence is TGTGCCAGCAGCCAAGGCCGGGCTCCGGGAGAAGTCTCAGATACGCAGTATTTT.